This T cell receptor beta chain was captured by sequencing in a study of CD8 T cells in ankylosing spondylitis. Overall study results and limits: Ankylosing spondylitis blood seemed to carry a telltale TCR beta motif made of seven or eight highly homologous variants. Clones linked to disease were reported to show significant enrichment in matched ankylosing spondylitis synovial fluid. Past research had described some motif variants in reactive arthritis synovial fluid and blood.

In its sample, this clonotype was seen many times. The antigen is not known. Each TCR beta library was made by quantitative 5'-RACE that incorporated molecular barcodes. TCRdb redid the calling of the 5' RACE reads with MiXCR, one entry per CDR3 protein. The data contain 250,000 to 350,000 distinct CDR3 sequences, 20% of them singletons. The CDR3 extends over 14 amino acids. CDR1 is DFQATT, CDR2 SNEGSKA, per germline (reference sequence). V was pared by 7 bases and J by 1 base, with 16 bases between. The gene calls are TRBV20-1 and TRBJ2-5; perhaps D is TRBD1 or TRBD2 (5 bases each). The receptor's source is a male donor with ankylosing spondylitis or in good health (not recorded which). The source material was blood, either unsorted or a sorted T cell fraction (not recorded which). The CDR3 is CSGTGTPGQETQYF. The CDR3 nucleotides are TGCAGTGGGACCGGGACCCCCGGCCAAGAGACCCAGTACTTC.